This T cell receptor beta chain stems from a study of regulatory T cells in long-lasting Graves disease. Libraries of TCR beta came from iRepertoire HTBI primers plus Arm-PCR of CDR3 regions. Each CDR3 protein gets one entry after TCRdb re-called the multiplex PCR reads with MiXCR. The table includes 420,000 or so distinct CDR3 sequences, around a quarter detected once. Time point here: persistent/refractory GD, antithyroid drugs over 5 years with positive TRAb. Extracted RNA from PBMCs served as the source of the TCR library. Patients came from an endocrinology department in Xi'an, China. Germline-derived CDR1 and CDR2 are MNHEY and SVGAGI. V was cut by 2 bases and J by 4 bases, with 8 bases left in between. The CDR3 has 13 residues. This clonotype has a count of ten or more.

The receptor's source is a female donor with Graves disease. Sample: peripheral blood mononuclear cells (PBMCs), taken when the disease was refractory, from a patient treated with antithyroid drugs. The chain links TRBV6-5 to TRBJ1-2, with D unclear. The DNA for the CDR3 is TGTGCCAGCAGTTACGGGCAGCTCTATGGCTACACCTTC. It encodes CASSYGQLYGYTF.